The clone carrying this T cell receptor beta chain has just a few counts. The antigen remains undetermined. This CDR3 has 14 amino acids. The V gene end was trimmed by 4 bases and the J gene end by 6 bases; junction bases not matched to a gene: 4. The germline V gene has CDR1 SGHTA and CDR2 FQGNSA. Then a second PCR, running about 7 to 11 cycles, was carried out with a sample-barcoded 5' primer and a J-beta primer mix. TCRdb called the 5' RACE reads again in MiXCR, with one record for every CDR3 protein. The profile shows some 1.8 million distinct CDR3 sequences, roughly 43% of them singletons. This sample is drawn from a study of blood T cells in healthy people across ages. Regarding the study as a whole: Higher diversity, along with more naive CD4+ cells, distinguished long-lived donors from aged donors.

Sequencing was done on a sample of blood. The chain carries TRBV7-2 and TRBJ2-1; TRBD2 agrees at 9 bases. The sequence was collected from a human donor in good health. DNA for the CDR3: TGTGCCAGCAGCTCCGGACTAGCGCGCAATGAGCAGTTCTTC. Its protein is CASSSGLARNEQFF.